These 23 T cell receptor beta chains originate from one sample sequenced in a study of T cells expressing NK-cell markers. Each CDR3 protein gets one entry in TCRdb, which reprocessed the 5' RACE reads and gives no DNA. Its table lists about 150,000 distinct CDR3 sequences. The sequenced sample consisted of blood T cells: a sorted CD56 or NKG2C T cell subset, CD4+ or CD8+ T cells, or bulk PBMC T cells (not recorded which). The receptors come from a woman aged 45-59 years in good health.

This chain joins TRBV20-1 and TRBJ2-7; TCRdb's D gene call, TRBD2, goes unchecked for lack of DNA. Germline CDR1 reads DFQATT; CDR2 reads SNEGSKA (reference sequence). CDR3 length equals 13 residues. CDR3: CSVPSGSTYEQYF.

The chain couples TRBV27 to TRBJ1-4. CDR1 MNHEY and CDR2 SMNVEV come from the germline V gene (reference sequence). The CDR3 sequence is 16 residues long. This CDR3 reads CASSWGFTGRGEKLFF.

The rearrangement links TRBV12-3 or TRBV12-4 to TRBJ2-3; TCRdb lists TRBD1, though no DNA is available to test this call. The CDR3 spans 16 residues. This CDR3 reads CASSLGLGVGADTQYF.

V usage is TRBV4-1 and J usage is TRBJ2-7; the TCRdb call, TRBD1, lacks DNA for checking. Germline V gene sequence: CDR1 MGHRA, CDR2 YSYEKL. The CDR3 is 15 residues long. CDR3 in amino acids: CASSQVLRDAYEQYF.

The rearrangement joins TRBV6-5 to TRBJ2-1; TCRdb names TRBD2, which stays unverified in the absence of DNA. This CDR3 comprises 16 residues. Germline CDR1 reads MNHEY; CDR2 reads SVGAGI. This CDR3 is CASSYSLASSYNEQFF.

The chain links TRBV6-1 to TRBJ2-7; TCRdb returns TRBD1, unconfirmable since there is no DNA. Germline-derived CDR1 and CDR2 are MNHNS and SASEGT. This CDR3 has 15 residues. Here the CDR3 reads CASSESPGGTYEQYF.

The CDR3 protein is CASGGQGTGKPYEQYF. This rearrangement joins TRBV6-5 to TRBJ2-7; TCRdb calls TRBD1, which cannot be checked without DNA. The length of the CDR3 is 16 residues. Germline V gene sequence: CDR1 MNHEY, CDR2 SVGAGI.

The chain recombines TRBV4-2 with TRBJ1-1. Germline CDR1 is LGHNA and CDR2 is YNFKEQ. CDR3 length: 14 amino acids. This CDR3 reads CASSQRARVLEAFF.

The chain combines TRBV25-1 with TRBJ2-3; the D call of TRBD2 rests on TCRdb alone, since no DNA is present to check it. This CDR3 is built from 16 residues. The V gene's germline CDR1 is MGHDK and CDR2 SYGVNS. The chain's CDR3 is CASSEFVGGYTDTQYF.

The chain carries TRBV4-1 and TRBJ2-7; the D gene TCRdb calls, TRBD2, cannot be checked with no DNA. The length of the CDR3 is 16 residues. CDR1 MGHRA and CDR2 YSYEKL come from the germline V gene. The CDR3 reads CASSQESGTRSYEQYF.

This chain links TRBV6-6 with TRBJ1-4; with no DNA, the TCRdb D assignment of TRBD1 cannot be verified. The CDR3 is made up of 15 amino acids. Per the germline V gene, CDR1 is MNHNY and CDR2 is SVGAGI (reference sequence). This CDR3 reads CASTLRQGPNEKLFF.

V is TRBV11-3 and J is TRBJ1-1. Germline CDR1 is SGHNT and CDR2 is YENEEA. CDR3 length: 13 amino acids. CDR3 loop: CASRLEGNTEAFF. The full variable domain, in which reference TRBV11-3 and TRBJ1-1 provide the parts outside the CDR3, is EAGVVQSPRYKIIEKKQPVAFWCNPISGHNTLYWYLQNLGQGPELLIRYENEEAVDDSQLPKDRFSAERLKGVDSTLKIQPAELGDSAVYLCASRLEGNTEAFFGQGTRLTVV.

CDR3 in amino acids: CSVVRGPYEQYF. The V and J genes are TRBV29-1 and TRBJ2-7; TCRdb selects TRBD1, and the lack of DNA leaves this call unchecked. Germline V gives CDR1 SQVTM, CDR2 ANQGSEA. The CDR3 is made up of 12 amino acids.

The V call is TRBV3-1, the J call TRBJ2-3; the D call from TCRdb, TRBD1, cannot be confirmed without DNA. The germline CDR1 and CDR2 sequences are LGHDT and YNNKEL (reference sequence). The CDR3 totals 15 residues. The CDR3 sequence is CASTPGTPNTDTQYF.

The chain combines TRBV6-1 with TRBJ2-2; TCRdb selects TRBD1, and the lack of DNA leaves this call unchecked. CDR1 and CDR2 from the germline V gene are MNHNS and SASEGT. This CDR3 is built from 18 residues. The CDR3 region is CASPTWGHWGGSTGELFF.

V gene TRBV11-3 combines with J gene TRBJ2-1; checking the TCRdb D call of TRBD1 is not possible without DNA. This CDR3 spans 13 amino acids. The germline V gene encodes CDR1 SGHNT and CDR2 YENEEA. CDR3 amino acids: CASKGQVRNEQFF.

The chain recombines TRBV20-1 with TRBJ2-7; TCRdb's assignment of TRBD2 cannot be checked, as there is no DNA. The CDR3 is 17 residues long. CDR1 is DFQATT, CDR2 SNEGSKA, per germline (reference sequence). The CDR3 sequence is CSASGTSGEWGVYEQYF.

This chain connects TRBV18 to TRBJ2-2. Germline V lookup: CDR1 KGHSH, CDR2 LQKENI. This CDR3 region has 16 residues. CDR3: CASSPQNRSNTGELFF.

This chain links TRBV14 with TRBJ2-5; there is no DNA to check the TCRdb D call of TRBD2. Germline loops: CDR1 SGHDN, CDR2 FVKESK. CDR3 length equals 16 residues. CDR3 in amino acids: CASSPRLAVDVETQYF.

The chain joins TRBV24-1 to TRBJ2-7; no DNA is available, so the TRBD2 call from TCRdb remains unchecked. This CDR3 is built from 14 residues. Looked up from germline, CDR1 is KGHDR and CDR2 is SFDVKD. The CDR3 is CATSVGSPPYEQYF.

The V call is TRBV12-3 or TRBV12-4, the J call TRBJ2-7; with no DNA, the TCRdb D assignment of TRBD1 cannot be verified. This CDR3 has 14 amino acids. CDR3 loop: CASSLGGLSYEQYF.

The chain recombines TRBV5-1 with TRBJ1-1; there is no DNA to check the TCRdb D call of TRBD1. This CDR3 spans 17 amino acids. CDR1 is SGHRS and CDR2 is YFSETQ in the germline V gene. CDR3 residues: CASSSPLQTGMNTEAFF.

The chain employs TRBV28 and TRBJ1-6; the D gene TCRdb calls, TRBD1, cannot be checked with no DNA. In germline, CDR1 is MDHEN, CDR2 SYDVKM. The CDR3 contains 14 residues. CDR3 protein: CASSPPGEFSPLHF.